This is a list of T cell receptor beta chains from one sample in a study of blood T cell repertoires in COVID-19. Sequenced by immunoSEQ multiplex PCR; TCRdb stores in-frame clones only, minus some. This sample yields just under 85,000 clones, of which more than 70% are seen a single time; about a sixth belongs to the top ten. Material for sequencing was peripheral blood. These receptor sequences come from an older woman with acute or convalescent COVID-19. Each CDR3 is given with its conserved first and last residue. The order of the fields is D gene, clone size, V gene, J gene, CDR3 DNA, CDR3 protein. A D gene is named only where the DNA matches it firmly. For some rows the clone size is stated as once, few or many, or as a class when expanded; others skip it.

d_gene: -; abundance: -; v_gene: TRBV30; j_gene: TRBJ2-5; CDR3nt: TGTGCCTACCAACCCCAGGACAGCCAAGAGACCCAGTACTTC; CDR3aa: CAYQPQDSQETQYF
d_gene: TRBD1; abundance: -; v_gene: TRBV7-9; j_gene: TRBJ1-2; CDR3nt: TGTGCCAGCAGCTTCACAGGGGCGAGCTATGGCTACACCTTC; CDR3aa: CASSFTGASYGYTF
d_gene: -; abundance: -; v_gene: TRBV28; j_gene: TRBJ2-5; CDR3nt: -; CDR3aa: CASRSLDKETQYF
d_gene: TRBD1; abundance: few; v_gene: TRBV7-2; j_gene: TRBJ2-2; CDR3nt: TGTGCCAGCAGCTCCGGGACAGGGTACACCGGGGAGCTGTTTTTT; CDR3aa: CASSSGTGYTGELFF
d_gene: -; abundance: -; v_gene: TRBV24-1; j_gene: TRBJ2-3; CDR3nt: TGTGCCACAGCTGGGGGGGCGGAGAGCACAGATACGCAGTATTTT; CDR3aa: CATAGGAESTDTQYF
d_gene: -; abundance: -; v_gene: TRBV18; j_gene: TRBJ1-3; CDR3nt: TGTGCCAGCTCACCACCCGAGTCTGGAAACACCATATATTTT; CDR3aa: CASSPPESGNTIYF
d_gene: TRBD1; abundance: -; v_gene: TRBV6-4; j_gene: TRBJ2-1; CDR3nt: TGTGCCAGCAGTGACGGGACAGTCCCAAACAATGAGCAGTTCTTC; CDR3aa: CASSDGTVPNNEQFF
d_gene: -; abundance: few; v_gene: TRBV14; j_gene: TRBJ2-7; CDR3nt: TGTGCCAGCAGCCAAGAGGGCCGGGACACCTACGAGCAGTACTTC; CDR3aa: CASSQEGRDTYEQYF
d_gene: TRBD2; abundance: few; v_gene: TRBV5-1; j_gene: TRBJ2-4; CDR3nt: TGCGCCAGCAGCGTCTCTAGCGGTCAAAACATTCAGTACTTC; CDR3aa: CASSVSSGQNIQYF
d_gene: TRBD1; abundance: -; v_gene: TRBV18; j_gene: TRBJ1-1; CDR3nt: TGTGCCAGCTCCCGCCAGGGGGCGGCTGAAGCTTTCTTT; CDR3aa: CASSRQGAAEAFF
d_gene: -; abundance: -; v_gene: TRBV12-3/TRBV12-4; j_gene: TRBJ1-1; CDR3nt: TGTGCCAGCACCCTCATGGGGGCCGGAGCTTTCTTT; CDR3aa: CASTLMGAGAFF
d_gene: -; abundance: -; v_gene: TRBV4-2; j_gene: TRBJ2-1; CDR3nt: TGTGCCAGCAGCCAAGAGGGGGGCTCCTACAATGAGCAGTTCTTC; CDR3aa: CASSQEGGSYNEQFF
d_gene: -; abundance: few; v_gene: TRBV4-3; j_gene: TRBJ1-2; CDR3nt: TGCGCCAGCAGCCAAGATAAAAGGGGCCCCTGGGATGGCTACACCTTC; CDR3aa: CASSQDKRGPWDGYTF
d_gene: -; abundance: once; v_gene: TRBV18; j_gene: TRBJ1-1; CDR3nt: TGTGCCAGCTCCCCAGGATCCAGGGGCCTCAACACTGAAGCTTTCTTT; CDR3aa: CASSPGSRGLNTEAFF
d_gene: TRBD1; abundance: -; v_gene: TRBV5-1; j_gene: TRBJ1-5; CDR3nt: TGCGCCAGCAGCGGCTACACAGGGGGCCGGTGGGGTCAGCCCCAGCATTTT; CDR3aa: CASSGYTGGRWGQPQHF
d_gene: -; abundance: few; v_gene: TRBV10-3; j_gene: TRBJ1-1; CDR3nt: TGTGCCATCAGTGGGAGCTCCGGGAGGGCCCCTGAAGCTTTCTTT; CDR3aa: CAISGSSGRAPEAFF